Sequencing of this TCR beta chain was carried out in a study of patients and donors after allogeneic stem cell transplantation. CDR1 is MNHEY, CDR2 SVGEGT, per germline. V was clipped by 6 bases and J by 2 bases, with 14 bases between them. The CDR3 has 15 amino acids. TCRdb passed the RT-PCR reads through MiXCR, listing each CDR3 protein once. The table lists fewer than 250,000 distinct CDR3 sequences, 11% to 15% of them singletons. This clonotype was counted a few times. The clonotype originates from a human donor who was either an allogeneic HSCT recipient or a stem cell or donor lymphocyte infusion donor (not recorded which). It is not recorded whose cells these are; they may come from a transplant donor. Sequences were obtained from blood, either unsorted or a sorted T cell fraction (not recorded which). The rearrangement uses TRBV6-2 or TRBV6-3 and TRBJ2-1, with TRBD2 as a possible D gene (5 bases). The CDR3 sequence: CASSPYGVPYNEQFF. CDR3 nucleotides: TGTGCCAGCAGCCCCTACGGGGTCCCCTACAATGAGCAGTTCTTC.